One and the same sample provided the 21 T cell receptor beta chains below, sequenced in a study of post-analysis software for immune sequencing data. Antigen specificity for these receptors is unknown. Points from the study as a whole: Comparison of patients with controls showed 4 to 6 TRBV segments more frequent in patients, TRBV5-6, TRBV5-1 and TRBV20-1 among them.

Researchers reported that TCR beta cDNA libraries carried unique molecular identifiers. TCRdb fed the PCR reads into MiXCR, producing one record per CDR3 protein. The sample includes fewer than 850,000 distinct CDR3 sequences, approximately 30% seen only once; the top ten take roughly 0.53%. Sequencing input: blood. These receptors were taken from a girl between 5 and 17 years old with multiple sclerosis.

This clonotype was detected a few times. The CDR3 sequence is CSVSWGGQPQHF. The CDR3 DNA reads as TGCAGCGTTTCCTGGGGTGGGCAGCCCCAGCATTTT. The chain joins TRBV29-1 to TRBJ1-5; the D is unclear. This CDR3 is 12 amino acids long. Trimming stripped 5 bases from V and 7 bases from J, with 12 bases between. Germline CDR1 SQVTM, CDR2 ANQGSEA.

The chain uses TRBV4-3 and TRBJ1-4; D is uncertain. Germline CDR1 LGHNA, CDR2 YSLEER. V was cut by 0 bases and J by 10 bases, with 9 bases left in between. The CDR3 is 13 residues long. As DNA, the CDR3 is TGCGCCAGCAGCCAAGATGCCGGGATAAAACTGTTTTTT. Its translation: CASSQDAGIKLFF.

Concerning this clonotype itself: An end of the junction differs from the germline gene, which may be a read error. CDR3 sequence reads: CSARGQGAHGDTF. CDR3 in DNA: TGCAGTGCCAGGGGGCAGGGAGCCCATGGCGACACCTTC. The chain links TRBV20-1 to TRBJ1-2; TRBD1 agrees at 8 bases. CDR3 length: 13 residues. The V gene's germline CDR1 is DFQATT and CDR2 SNEGSKA (reference sequence).

A few counts support this clonotype. The genes are TRBV9 and TRBJ1-5; the match to TRBD1 covers 7 bases. V gave up 7 bases and J gave up 9 bases; unmatched junction bases: 16. This CDR3 contains 15 residues. The germline gives CDR1 SGDLS, CDR2 YYNGEE. CDR3 protein: CASSNGDRVWGPQHF. The DNA for the CDR3 is TGTGCCAGCTCAAACGGAGACAGGGTATGGGGGCCCCAGCATTTT.

The V and J genes are TRBV5-1 and TRBJ2-7; D is ambiguous. V was clipped by 0 bases and J by 4 bases, with 20 bases between them. Looked up from germline, CDR1 is SGHRS and CDR2 is YFSETQ. The CDR3 runs 17 residues. CDR3 DNA: TGCGCCAGCAGCTTGGGGTCGATACGAGCACACGATTACGAGCAGTACTTC. Translation: CASSLGSIRAHDYEQYF.

V and J are TRBV11-3 and TRBJ2-1, with TRBD1 matching over 7 bases. Germline CDR1 reads SGHNT; CDR2 reads YENEEA. Losses at the gene ends were 5 bases for V and 7 bases for J; bases not matched to a gene: 11. The CDR3 is 15 residues long. The CDR3 DNA reads TGTGCCAGCAGCCTAGGGGGCCACGGGGCAAATGAGCAGTTCTTC. Translation gives CASSLGGHGANEQFF.

The CDR3 region is CATKDGGGETQYF. CDR3 coding DNA: TGTGCCACCAAGGACGGCGGGGGTGAGACCCAGTACTTC. J is TRBJ2-5 and V is TRBV15, with TRBD2 matching 7 bases. Looked up from germline, CDR1 is LNHNV and CDR2 is YYDKDF (reference sequence). The CDR3 spans 13 residues. Trimming at V came to 7 bases and at J to 5 bases, leaving 7 bases not matched to a gene. The full variable domain, in which reference TRBV15 and TRBJ2-5 provide the parts outside the CDR3, is DAMVIQNPRYQVTQFGKPVTLSCSQTLNHNVMYWYQQKSSQAPKLLFHYYDKDFNNEADTPDNFQSRRPNTSFCFLDIRSPGLGDTAMYLCATKDGGGETQYFGPGTRLLVL.

This clonotype came up many times. V is TRBV29-1 and J is TRBJ2-7, with D unresolved. The ends were cut back, 5 bases at V and 3 bases at J, with 14 bases in the middle. Germline CDR1 SQVTM, CDR2 ANQGSEA. This CDR3 has 13 residues. The CDR3 nucleotides are TGCAGCGTTCGGGCCTCAATCGGCTACGAGCAGTACTTC. It yields the protein CSVRASIGYEQYF.

This clonotype was observed a handful of times. V is TRBV14 and J is TRBJ2-1, with 13 nucleotides matching TRBD2. The J segment lost 5 bases and the V segment lost 5 bases, leaving 6 bases of the junction unmatched. Germline values: CDR1 SGHDN, CDR2 FVKESK. CDR3 length equals 16 residues. CDR3 sequence: CASSTPGLAGHNEQFF. The CDR3 DNA is TGTGCCAGCAGCACCCCGGGACTAGCGGGACACAATGAGCAGTTCTTC.

The chain carries TRBV4-3 and TRBJ2-7; unclear D gene. CDR1 is LGHNA, CDR2 YSLEER, per germline. This CDR3 is 13 amino acids long. The V end was cut by 5 bases, the J end by 0 bases, with 8 bases between. As DNA, the CDR3 is TGCGCCAGCAGCGTCCGGGTCTCCTACGAGCAGTACTTC. Protein product: CASSVRVSYEQYF.

The chain has TRBV3-1 and TRBJ2-1; D not certain. Germline values: CDR1 LGHDT, CDR2 YNNKEL (reference sequence). Trimming took off 4 bases at V and 7 bases at J, with 11 bases between the two ends. CDR3 length: 13 residues. The CDR3 DNA reads as TGTGCCAGCAGCCTAGAAGGCCTTAATGAGCAGTTCTTC. Its protein product is CASSLEGLNEQFF.

V usage is TRBV7-9 and J usage is TRBJ2-5; 7 bases fit TRBD1. In germline, CDR1 is SEHNR, CDR2 FQNEAQ (reference sequence). This CDR3 has 14 residues. The trim removed 4 bases at V and 5 bases at J, leaving 7 bases unmatched. CDR3 nucleotides: TGTGCCAGCAGCTCCCAGGGGGTTCCCGAGACCCAGTACTTC. Translating gives CASSSQGVPETQYF. Full variable domain (missing parts from reference TRBV7-9 and TRBJ2-5): DTGVSQNPRHKITKRGQNVTFRCDPISEHNRLYWYRQTLGQGPEFLTYFQNEAQLEKSRLLSDRFSAERPKGSFSTLEIQRTEQGDSAMYLCASSSQGVPETQYFGPGTRLLVL.

The V call is TRBV20-1, the J call TRBJ1-5; 8 bases match TRBD1. With 3 bases clipped from V and 4 bases from J, the junction kept 5 bases outside the gene matches. The CDR3 loop spans 14 amino acids. Germline CDR1 DFQATT, CDR2 SNEGSKA (reference sequence). The DNA for the CDR3 is TGCAGTGCTAGTCGGACAGGGTTTAATCAGCCCCAGCATTTT. Translation gives CSASRTGFNQPQHF.

This clonotype appeared a single time. The chain couples TRBV7-2 to TRBJ2-1; no firm D call. Trimming took off 1 base at V and 5 bases at J, with 12 bases between the two ends. CDR1 SGHTA and CDR2 FQGNSA come from the germline V gene. The CDR3 length is 15 residues. CDR3 in DNA: TGTGCCAGCAGCTTAGTTTTAGCTGGGCACAATGAGCAGTTCTTC. Encoded protein: CASSLVLAGHNEQFF.

The genes are TRBV29-1 and TRBJ2-1, with D possibly TRBD2 on 5 matching bases. V lost 7 bases and J lost 9, with 19 bases in between. CDR1 and CDR2 from the germline V gene are SQVTM and ANQGSEA. The CDR3 has 13 amino acids. DNA for the CDR3: TGCAGCGGATTCGCGTGGCGGGCGGGTGAGCAGTTCTTC. As protein: CSGFAWRAGEQFF.

V and J are TRBV18 and TRBJ1-1, with a possible D match to TRBD1 (6 bases). Germline V lookup: CDR1 KGHSH, CDR2 LQKENI. Trimming cost V 7 bases and J 8 bases, with 11 bases left between them. The CDR3 is 11 amino acids. CDR3 sequence reads: CASLADREAFF. The CDR3 region has the DNA TGTGCCAGCTTGGCAGACAGGGAAGCTTTCTTT.

The V and J genes are TRBV6-1 and TRBJ1-1; D uncertain. This CDR3 has 15 residues. The ends were cut back, 0 bases at V and 4 bases at J, with 12 bases in the middle. The germline CDR1 and CDR2 sequences are MNHNS and SASEGT. The CDR3 DNA reads as TGTGCCAGCAGTGAAGCGTTGAAGACGGGCACTGAAGCTTTCTTT. It encodes CASSEALKTGTEAFF.

The chain combines TRBV9 with TRBJ1-4; 7 positions agree with TRBD1. Germline V lookup: CDR1 SGDLS, CDR2 YYNGEE. The CDR3 contains 13 residues. The J segment lost 7 bases and the V segment lost 3 bases, leaving 3 bases of the junction unmatched. For the CDR3, the DNA is TGTGCCAGCAGCGCGGACAGGTCTGAAAAACTGTTTTTT. It specifies CASSADRSEKLFF.

As to this clonotype: A much larger clone lies one base from this, so it may be a read error. The V gene is TRBV27, the J gene TRBJ2-5; unclear D gene. This CDR3 region has 13 residues. V was pared by 2 bases and J by 11 bases, with 15 bases between. The V gene's germline CDR1 is MNHEY and CDR2 SMNVEV (reference sequence). In DNA, the CDR3 is TGTGCCAGCAGTTTAAACTCCTACAATGAGCAGTACTTC. It encodes CASSLNSYNEQYF.

This clonotype was detected a few times. Since a much larger clone is just one base distant, this may be a read error. The genes are TRBV7-9 and TRBJ2-6; D gene unclear. V lost 8 bases and J lost 2, with 7 bases in between. This CDR3 has 13 amino acids. The germline gives CDR1 SEHNR, CDR2 FQNEAQ (reference sequence). CDR3 residues: CASGLAGANVLTF. DNA of the CDR3: TGTGCCAGCGGTTTGGCTGGGGCCAACGTCCTGACTTTC.

The chain is built from TRBV27 and TRBJ1-2; D unresolved. Per the germline V gene, CDR1 is MNHEY and CDR2 is SMNVEV (reference sequence). The CDR3 sequence is 15 residues long. Deletions cut 5 bases from V and 3 bases from J, with 16 bases between. In DNA form, the CDR3 reads TGTGCCAGCAGTCACGGACGGCCTATCTACTATGGCTACACCTTC. Protein product: CASSHGRPIYYGYTF.